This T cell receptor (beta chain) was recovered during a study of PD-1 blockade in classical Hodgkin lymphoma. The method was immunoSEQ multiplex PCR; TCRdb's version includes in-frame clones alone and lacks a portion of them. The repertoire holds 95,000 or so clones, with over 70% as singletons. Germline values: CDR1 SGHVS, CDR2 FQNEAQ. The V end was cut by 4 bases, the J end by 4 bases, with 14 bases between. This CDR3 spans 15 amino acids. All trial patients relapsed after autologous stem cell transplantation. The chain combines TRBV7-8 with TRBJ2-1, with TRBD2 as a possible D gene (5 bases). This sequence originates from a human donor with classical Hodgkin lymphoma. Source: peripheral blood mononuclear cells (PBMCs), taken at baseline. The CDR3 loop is CASSSGIVAYNEQFF. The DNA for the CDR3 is TGTGCCAGCAGCTCCGGGATTGTGGCATACAATGAGCAGTTCTTC.